Below, 3 T cell receptor beta chains from the same sample are listed, as sequenced in a study of T cells in Graves' hyperthyroidism and ophthalmopathy (dated by TCRdb to the late 2010s). Library preparation used multiplex PCR. The sequencer was an Illumina HiSeq 2000. The TCR beta CDR3 regions were amplified from RNA transcripts. The first round of RT-PCR for the TCR CDR3 was performed with the HTBI primer set and the Qiagen OneStep RT-PCR kit. TCRdb redid the processing of the public reads, applying fastp at Q25 and MiXCR, and retained in-frame beta chains. CDR3 protein sequences are deduplicated, and each keeps its most common genes and DNA. A total of around 260,000 distinct CDR3 sequences appear in this sample, less than 30% of them only once. Of the sample, around 28% falls within the top ten clones. Specimen: blood. The source is a man aged 35 to 55 with Graves' hyperthyroidism that later progressed to Graves' ophthalmopathy.

There are many counts of this clonotype. V is TRBV11-1 and J is TRBJ2-7; 8 bases fit TRBD1. This CDR3 is 16 amino acids long. The germline V gene has CDR1 SGHAT and CDR2 FQDESV (reference sequence). Germline trimming cut 5 bases from V and 3 bases from J; bases unmatched to any gene: 12. CDR3 amino acids: CASSHPFAGGIYEQYF. CDR3 sequence (DNA): TGTGCCAGCAGCCATCCTTTTGCAGGGGGCATCTACGAGCAGTACTTC.

This clonotype was counted at least ten times. The chain employs TRBV9 and TRBJ1-1, with 8 bases that match TRBD1. V lost 0 bases and J lost 1; bases outside the gene matches: 8. Germline V gene data show CDR1 as SGDLS and CDR2 as YYNGEE. This CDR3 is built from 17 residues. CDR3 region: CASSVGLQGGKNTEAFF. The CDR3 DNA reads TGTGCCAGCAGCGTAGGGTTACAGGGGGGGAAGAACACTGAAGCTTTCTTT.

V and J are TRBV15 and TRBJ2-5; D may be TRBD2 (6 bases). The CDR3 runs to 15 residues. Trimming stripped 1 base from V and 5 bases from J, with 14 bases between. CDR1 is LNHNV, CDR2 YYDKDF, per germline (reference sequence). This CDR3 reads CATSRGLGGVETQYF. The CDR3 DNA reads as TGTGCCACCAGCAGAGGGTTGGGGGGAGTGGAGACCCAGTACTTC.